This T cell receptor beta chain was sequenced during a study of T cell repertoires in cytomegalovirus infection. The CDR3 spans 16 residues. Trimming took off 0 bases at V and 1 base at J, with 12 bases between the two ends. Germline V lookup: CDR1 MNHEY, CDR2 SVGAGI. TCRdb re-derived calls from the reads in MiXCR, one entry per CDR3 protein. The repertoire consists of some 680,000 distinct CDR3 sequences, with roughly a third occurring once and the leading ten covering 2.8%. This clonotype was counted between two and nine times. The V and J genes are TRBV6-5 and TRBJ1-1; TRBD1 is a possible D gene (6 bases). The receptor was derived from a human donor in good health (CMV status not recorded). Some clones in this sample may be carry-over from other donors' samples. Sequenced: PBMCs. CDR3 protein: CASSYSRTVKNTEAFF. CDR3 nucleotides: TGTGCCAGCAGTTACTCGAGGACAGTAAAGAACACTGAAGCTTTCTTT.